Shown below are 21 T cell receptor beta chains from a single sample sequenced in a study of persistence of HIV-infected CD4 T cells (dated by TCRdb to 2020 to 2021). No antigen is known for these receptors. TCRbeta repertoires were sequenced from genomic DNA with the immunoSEQ hsTCRB assay version 4 in survey mode. Sourced from immuneACCESS, this table was stored by TCRdb with only in-frame sequences that have V and J called. A share of the clones is absent; for the studies checked, an unresolved V gene accounts for under half, and the remainder has no known explanation. The sample yields approximately 7,000 clones; 79% were counted once. About 66% of the sample lies in the top ten. The treatment or condition label of this sample denotes: suppressive antiretroviral therapy. Lysates of CMV-infected fibroblasts at 10 ug/mL were used to stimulate the cells. Responding CD4+ T cells were sorted by upregulation of both CD40 ligand and CD69.

This specimen consisted of CD4+ T cells sorted from PBMCs after roughly 18-hour stimulation, obtained from a patient who received antiretroviral therapy. In the paper's terms, the cell subset or site label means: CD40L+CD69+ CD4 T cells responding to CMV lysate. These receptor sequences come from an adult woman with HIV who was CMV-seropositive.

The chain carries TRBV19 and TRBJ1-5; D gene uncertain. The germline V gene encodes CDR1 LNHDA and CDR2 SQIVND (reference sequence). CDR3 length: 13 residues. V gave up 3 bases and J gave up 5 bases, with 8 bases separating them. The CDR3 bases are TGTGCCAGTAGTATCGGTCGCGATCAGCCCCAGCATTTT. This sequence encodes CASSIGRDQPQHF.

The chain has TRBV3-1 (or the pseudogene TRBV3-2) and TRBJ1-6; TRBD1 is a possible D gene (5 bases). From germline, CDR1 is LGHDT and CDR2 YNNKEL (reference sequence). The CDR3 is 14 residues long. Trimming removed 8 bases at V and 10 bases at J, with 18 bases between. In DNA form, the CDR3 reads TGTGCCAGCGCGGCCTCAGGGAGACGGTCACCCCTCCACTTT. It translates to CASAASGRRSPLHF.

The chain combines TRBV25-1 with TRBJ2-7; maybe TRBD1 (5 bases). Deletions cut 2 bases from V and 4 bases from J, with 6 bases between. Looked up from germline, CDR1 is MGHDK and CDR2 is SYGVNS. CDR3 length: 12 amino acids. DNA for the CDR3: TGTGCCAGCAGTGAACAGGGTTACGAGCAGTACTTC. Protein product: CASSEQGYEQYF.

The chain carries TRBV15 and TRBJ1-1; no reliable D call. Trimming removed 0 bases from V and 4 bases from J, with 15 bases in between. CDR3 length: 16 amino acids. Germline V gives CDR1 LNHNV, CDR2 YYDKDF (reference sequence). CDR3 sequence: CATSRDRKRRGTEAFF. The CDR3 bases are TGTGCCACCAGCAGAGATCGGAAAAGACGAGGCACTGAAGCTTTCTTT.

This clone was observed once. The rearrangement uses TRBV7-9 and TRBJ2-5; no clear D gene. The CDR3 runs 12 residues. Trimming removed 2 bases at V and 5 bases at J, with 6 bases between. Germline CDR1 is SEHNR and CDR2 is FQNEAQ (reference sequence). The CDR3 bases are TGTGCCAGCAGCTTAAACGTCGAGACCCAGTACTTC. It encodes CASSLNVETQYF.

The V gene is TRBV19, the J gene TRBJ2-2; D may be TRBD2 (5 bases). This CDR3 is 16 amino acids long. Germline lookup yields CDR1 LNHDA and CDR2 SQIVND (reference sequence). V lost 6 bases to trimming and J lost 1 base, with 15 bases between them. The CDR3 reads CASRNSELRNTGELFF. As DNA, the CDR3 is TGTGCCAGTAGAAATAGCGAACTTAGGAACACCGGGGAGCTGTTTTTT.

The V and J genes are TRBV9 and TRBJ1-2, with D perhaps TRBD1 (5 bases). Trimming shortened V by 4 bases and J by 5 bases, and 18 bases separated the two germline ends. The CDR3 consists of 15 residues. Germline V lookup: CDR1 SGDLS, CDR2 YYNGEE. The CDR3 spells CASSWGGAGDYGYTF. CDR3 coding DNA: TGTGCCAGCAGCTGGGGTGGGGCGGGAGATTATGGCTACACCTTC.

In its sample, this clone is large. CDR3 in DNA: TGTGCCAGCTCGAGGGAGTATAATGAAAAACTGTTTTTT. Its translation: CASSREYNEKLFF. The V gene is TRBV18, the J gene TRBJ1-4, with D unresolved. There are 13 residues in the CDR3. The germline V and J ends were trimmed by 6 bases and 4 bases, with 9 bases remaining between them. Germline V gene lookup returns CDR1 KGHSH and CDR2 LQKENI.

The chain recombines TRBV9 with TRBJ1-1; no reliable D call. Germline-derived CDR1 and CDR2 are SGDLS and YYNGEE. This CDR3 is 14 amino acids long. V gave up 2 bases and J gave up 1 base, with 9 bases separating them. CDR3 bases: TGTGCCAGCAGCGTCAGGCTAACGAACACTGAAGCTTTCTTT. Its translation is CASSVRLTNTEAFF.

This chain joins TRBV15 and TRBJ1-2; D is undetermined. V lost 0 bases to trimming and J lost 2 bases, with 4 bases between them. The germline CDR1 and CDR2 sequences are LNHNV and YYDKDF (reference sequence). The CDR3 runs 13 residues. In DNA form, the CDR3 reads TGTGCCACCAGCAGAGACGGGAACTATGGCTACACCTTC. This encodes CATSRDGNYGYTF.

The chain employs TRBV4-1 and TRBJ2-2; 9 bases map to TRBD1. V was pared by 4 bases and J by 1 base, with 1 base of the junction left unmatched. This CDR3 is 15 amino acids long. Germline V gives CDR1 MGHRA, CDR2 YSYEKL. CDR3 residues: CASSRDRVNTGELFF. The CDR3 coding sequence is TGCGCCAGCAGCCGGGACAGGGTGAACACCGGGGAGCTGTTTTTT.

This clone has only a few counts. The chain recombines TRBV2 with TRBJ1-2, with D perhaps matching TRBD1 (5 bases). The germline CDR1 and CDR2 sequences are SNHLY and FYNNEI. CDR3 length equals 15 residues. With 3 bases removed from V and 8 bases from J, the gap between germline ends came to 19 bases. The CDR3 protein is CASSDLTSGARGYTF. CDR3 coding DNA: TGTGCCAGCAGTGATTTAACGTCCGGGGCGCGAGGCTACACCTTC.

The J gene is TRBJ2-2, the V gene TRBV18; D ambiguous. V shed 3 bases and J shed 3 bases, with 2 bases lying between them. CDR1 and CDR2 from the germline V gene are KGHSH and LQKENI. This CDR3 has 12 residues. The CDR3 DNA follows: TGTGCCAGCTCACCTGACACCGGGGAGCTGTTTTTT. It codes for CASSPDTGELFF.

V is TRBV6-2 or TRBV6-3 and J is TRBJ1-2, with D possibly TRBD1 on 5 matching bases. Trimming took off 6 bases at V and 5 bases at J, with 10 bases between the two ends. The CDR3 covers 12 residues. Germline lookup yields CDR1 MNHEY and CDR2 SVGEGT. CDR3 sequence (DNA): TGTGCCAGCAGCTCCTCAGGGTATGGCTACACCTTC. Protein product: CASSSSGYGYTF.

CDR3 in DNA: TGCGCCAGCAGCTTGCGTGGACACTCCCCCGGGGCTGACTACACCTTC. It encodes CASSLRGHSPGADYTF. J is TRBJ1-2 and V is TRBV5-1, with TRBD1 as a possible D gene (5 bases). Germline V CDR1 and CDR2: SGHRS, YFSETQ. This CDR3 is built from 16 residues. Trimming cost V 1 base and J 10 bases, with 23 bases left between them.

By its share, this clone is large. CDR3 in DNA: TGTGCCAGTAGCCCCGGGACAGGGAGGGATCAGCCCCAGCATTTT. This codes for CASSPGTGRDQPQHF. The gene calls are TRBV19 and TRBJ1-5, with TRBD1 identical over 9 bases. The CDR3 totals 15 residues. V lost 6 bases, J lost 5 bases, and 8 bases stayed unmatched. Per germline, CDR1 LNHDA and CDR2 SQIVND (reference sequence). Variable domain in full (rest from reference TRBV19 and TRBJ1-5): DGGITQSPKYLFRKEGQNVTLSCEQNLNHDAMYWYRQDPGQGLRLIYYSQIVNDFQKGDIAEGYSVSREKKESFPLTVTSAQKNPTAFYLCASSPGTGRDQPQHFGDGTRLSIL.

The J gene is TRBJ2-1, the V gene TRBV18; 11 bases are a match to TRBD1. Germline values: CDR1 KGHSH, CDR2 LQKENI. V lost 2 bases to trimming and J lost 9 bases; unmatched junction nucleotides: 3. The CDR3 length is 14 residues. CDR3 amino acids: CASSPGDRGTEQFF. For the CDR3, the DNA is TGTGCCAGCTCACCAGGGGACAGGGGGACTGAGCAGTTCTTC.

This chain links TRBV7-2 with TRBJ1-5; possible D gene TRBD1, 6 bases. From germline, CDR1 is SGHTA and CDR2 FQGNSA. CDR3 length: 15 residues. Trimming took 11 bases from V and 8 from J, leaving 25 bases between them. The DNA of the CDR3 is TGTGCCTCCGGGGGGGCAGGGAGGACCTGGGAGCCCCAGCATTTT. Amino acids: CASGGAGRTWEPQHF.

The rearrangement links TRBV5-1 to TRBJ2-7, with 9 bases aligning to TRBD1. V lost 4 bases to trimming and J lost 2 bases; unmatched junction nucleotides: 7. Germline values: CDR1 SGHRS, CDR2 YFSETQ. The CDR3 contains 15 residues. The CDR3 region has the DNA TGCGCCAGCAGCCCCGGGGACAGGGACACCTACGAGCAGTACTTC. Its protein product is CASSPGDRDTYEQYF. The full variable domain, with the rest looked up from reference TRBV5-1 and TRBJ2-7, is KAGVTQTPRYLIKTRGQQVTLSCSPISGHRSVSWYQQTPGQGLQFLFEYFSETQRNKGNFPGRFSGRQFSNSRSEMNVSTLELGDSALYLCASSPGDRDTYEQYFGPGTRLTVT.

The rearrangement links TRBV5-8 to TRBJ1-2, with unresolved D. Germline CDR1 SGHTS, CDR2 YDEGEE. This CDR3 has 15 residues. V lost 2 bases to trimming and J lost 5 bases, with 16 bases between them. The CDR3 spells CASSLRLRSGYGYTF. The CDR3 bases are TGTGCCAGCAGCTTAAGGCTCAGGTCTGGATATGGCTACACCTTC.

The V call is TRBV2, the J call TRBJ1-1; D possibly corresponds to TRBD1 (5 bases). CDR3 size: 13 residues. Trimming removed 5 bases from V and 4 bases from J, with 11 bases in between. Germline V gene data show CDR1 as SNHLY and CDR2 as FYNNEI. The CDR3 DNA reads as TGTGCCAGCAGTCAAGGGGAGGGCACTGAAGCTTTCTTT. It is translated as CASSQGEGTEAFF. Full variable domain (rest looked up from reference TRBV2 and TRBJ1-1): EPEVTQTPSHQVTQMGQEVILRCVPISNHLYFYWYRQILGQKVEFLVSFYNNEISEKSEIFDDQFSVERPDGSNFTLKIRSTKLEDSAMYFCASSQGEGTEAFFGQGTRLTVV.